Following are 30 T cell receptor beta chains from one sample sequenced in a study of T cell changes during pregnancy in multiple sclerosis. Sequencing was performed with immunoSEQ multiplex PCR; in TCRdb, only in-frame clones are kept and a portion is missing. The sample shows about 79,000 clones, over 85% of them seen only once. Source: peripheral blood, taken in the second trimester of pregnancy. The receptors derive from a female donor in good health, enrolled as a control in a pregnancy study.

The CDR3 nucleotides are TGTGCCAGCCGACTCACCAGGGGAGAGGGCACTGAAGCTTTCTTT. Its translation is CASRLTRGEGTEAFF. The rearrangement joins TRBV6-5 to TRBJ1-1; tentatively, D is TRBD1 (6 bases). The V gene lost 8 bases and the J gene lost 4 bases, with 20 bases spanning the gap. CDR1 MNHEY and CDR2 SVGAGI come from the germline V gene. The CDR3 length is 15 residues.

This chain joins TRBV6-1 and TRBJ1-1; 7 nucleotides agree with TRBD1. This CDR3 is 17 amino acids long. Germline lookup yields CDR1 MNHNS and CDR2 SASEGT. The V gene end was trimmed by 4 bases and the J gene end by 0 bases; junction bases not matched to a gene: 11. CDR3 nucleotides: TGTGCCAGCAGTGGACAGGGAGTGGTAGGGATGAACACTGAAGCTTTCTTT. Its translation is CASSGQGVVGMNTEAFF.

This clone has only one observation. The chain uses TRBV2 and TRBJ2-3; tentatively, D is TRBD2 (6 bases). Looked up from germline, CDR1 is SNHLY and CDR2 is FYNNEI. The V end lost 6 bases, the J end lost 4 bases, and 14 bases lay between the germline ends. CDR3 length: 14 amino acids. In nucleotides, the CDR3 is TGTGCCAGCAGCTGGGGGGTGCCCCCAGATACGCAGTATTTT. This sequence encodes CASSWGVPPDTQYF. Together with reference TRBV2 and TRBJ2-3, the CDR3 gives the full variable domain: EPEVTQTPSHQVTQMGQEVILRCVPISNHLYFYWYRQILGQKVEFLVSFYNNEISEKSEIFDDQFSVERPDGSNFTLKIRSTKLEDSAMYFCASSWGVPPDTQYFGPGTRLTVL.

This clone was observed a handful of times. The V gene is TRBV10-1, the J gene TRBJ2-7; possible D gene TRBD1, 6 bases. The ends were cut back, 6 bases at V and 2 bases at J, with 11 bases in the middle. This CDR3 is 13 amino acids long. The germline V gene has CDR1 WNHNN and CDR2 SYGVQD (reference sequence). The CDR3 DNA sequence: TGCGCCAGCAGGGGGGACAAAGCCTACGAGCAGTACTTC. Protein product: CASRGDKAYEQYF.

The J gene is TRBJ1-2, the V gene TRBV6-5; 10 bases line up with TRBD1. With 0 bases clipped from V and 6 bases from J, the junction kept 7 bases outside the gene matches. The germline V gene has CDR1 MNHEY and CDR2 SVGAGI. CDR3 length equals 16 residues. The DNA for the CDR3 is TGTGCCAGCAGTTACTCTCCAGACAGGGGGCGAAATGGCTACACCTTC. This sequence encodes CASSYSPDRGRNGYTF.

The chain couples TRBV27 to TRBJ2-1, with D maybe TRBD1 (6 bases). V lost 8 bases, J lost 2 bases, and 13 bases lay in between. The CDR3 covers 14 residues. Germline values: CDR1 MNHEY, CDR2 SMNVEV (reference sequence). CDR3 nucleotides: TGTGCCAGCCGCCGGGACACCACCTACAATGAGCAGTTCTTC. It specifies CASRRDTTYNEQFF.

The chain has TRBV2 and TRBJ1-3; 7 bases are a match to TRBD1. J was trimmed by 6 bases and V by 3 bases; bases with no gene match: 2. In germline, CDR1 is SNHLY, CDR2 FYNNEI. This CDR3 is built from 13 residues. The CDR3 loop is CASSEGQKNTIYF. For the CDR3, the DNA is TGTGCCAGCAGTGAGGGACAGAAAAACACCATATATTTT. The entire variable domain, with the rest obtained from reference TRBV2 and TRBJ1-3, is as follows: EPEVTQTPSHQVTQMGQEVILRCVPISNHLYFYWYRQILGQKVEFLVSFYNNEISEKSEIFDDQFSVERPDGSNFTLKIRSTKLEDSAMYFCASSEGQKNTIYFGEGSWLTVV.

This chain joins TRBV27 and TRBJ2-3; 9 positions agree with TRBD1. The V and J ends lost 3 bases and 1 base, in that order; junction bases with no gene match: 8. The CDR3 is 17 residues long. Germline CDR1 reads MNHEY; CDR2 reads SMNVEV (reference sequence). The CDR3 here is CASSLFAGQGGTDTQYF. CDR3 DNA sequence: TGTGCCAGCAGTTTGTTTGCGGGACAGGGTGGCACAGATACGCAGTATTTT.

V is TRBV5-5 and J is TRBJ1-2; a possible D gene is TRBD1 (5 bases). V lost 2 bases to trimming and J lost 6 bases, with 11 bases between them. This CDR3 contains 13 residues. Germline lookup yields CDR1 SGHKS and CDR2 YYEKEE (reference sequence). The CDR3 region is CASSFGGGNGYTF. The CDR3 DNA is TGTGCCAGCAGCTTCGGGGGAGGTAATGGCTACACCTTC.

The chain couples TRBV18 to TRBJ2-2, with TRBD2 matching over 12 bases. Germline CDR1 and CDR2: KGHSH and LQKENI. Trimming cost V 5 bases and J 1 base; bases outside gene matches: 5. CDR3 length equals 17 residues. Here the CDR3 reads CASSSQGLAGNTGELFF. The CDR3 nucleotides read TGTGCCAGCTCATCCCAGGGACTAGCGGGGAACACCGGGGAGCTGTTTTTT.

The genes are TRBV5-1 and TRBJ2-3; 12 bases map to TRBD2. CDR1 and CDR2 from the germline V gene are SGHRS and YFSETQ. The CDR3 consists of 16 residues. V lost 0 bases, J lost 3 bases, and 2 bases stayed unmatched. The CDR3 bases are TGCGCCAGCAGCTTGGTAACTAGCGGGGGGACAGATACGCAGTATTTT. Encoded protein: CASSLVTSGGTDTQYF.

The chain combines TRBV5-6 with TRBJ2-1; the match to TRBD2 covers 9 bases. CDR3 length: 15 amino acids. Trimming removed 0 bases from V and 5 bases from J; junction bases left unmatched: 3. Germline loops: CDR1 SGHDT, CDR2 YYEEEE. The CDR3 spells CASSLGLAVNNEQFF. The CDR3 DNA sequence: TGTGCCAGCAGCTTGGGACTAGCGGTAAACAATGAGCAGTTCTTC. Using reference TRBV5-6 and TRBJ2-1 for the parts outside the CDR3, the full variable domain is DAGVTQSPTHLIKTRGQQVTLRCSPKSGHDTVSWYQQALGQGPQFIFQYYEEEERQRGNFPDRFSGHQFPNYSSELNVNALLLGDSALYLCASSLGLAVNNEQFFGPGTRLTVL.

The rearrangement uses TRBV18 and TRBJ1-2; 9 bases agree with TRBD1. This CDR3 spans 15 amino acids. The V segment lost 0 bases and the J segment 4 bases; nucleotides outside the gene matches: 3. The germline gives CDR1 KGHSH, CDR2 LQKENI. The CDR3 protein is CASSPPGQGAYGYTF. The DNA for the CDR3 is TGTGCCAGCTCACCACCGGGACAGGGAGCCTATGGCTACACCTTC.

This chain joins TRBV27 and TRBJ1-5; possibly TRBD1 for D (6 bases). Trimming took 4 bases from V and 1 from J, leaving 17 bases between them. Germline assignment: CDR1 MNHEY and CDR2 SMNVEV (reference sequence). CDR3 size: 17 residues. CDR3 protein: CASSSLQGKLSNQPQHF. In DNA, the CDR3 is TGTGCCAGCAGTTCGCTACAGGGAAAGTTAAGCAATCAGCCCCAGCATTTT.

This clone has a single count. The chain carries TRBV21-1 and TRBJ2-1; whether TRBD1, the table's D call, matches the DNA was not checked. TRBV21-1 represents a pseudogene. This CDR3 spans 17 amino acids. CDR3 protein: CASSKEVAGSSYNEQFF. CDR3 in DNA: TGTGCCAGCAGCAAAGAGGTGGCAGGAAGCTCCTACAATGAGCAGTTCTTC.

The chain links TRBV29-1 to TRBJ1-1; TRBD1 matches 7 bases. In germline, CDR1 is SQVTM, CDR2 ANQGSEA. The CDR3 has 13 amino acids. The V and J ends lost 4 bases and 3 bases, in that order; junction bases with no gene match: 5. The CDR3 coding sequence is TGCAGCGTTGGTTACAGGGGCGACACTGAAGCTTTCTTT. Translated: CSVGYRGDTEAFF.

This chain connects TRBV7-9 to TRBJ2-1; weak D call: TRBD2 (5 bases). There are 11 residues in the CDR3. V was clipped by 5 bases and J by 10 bases, with 9 bases between them. Germline CDR1 and CDR2: SEHNR and FQNEAQ (reference sequence). The CDR3 DNA reads as TGTGCCAGCAGCCACGGGATAGAGCAGTTCTTC. Translating it yields CASSHGIEQFF. Full variable domain (remainder filled in from reference TRBV7-9 and TRBJ2-1): DTGVSQNPRHKITKRGQNVTFRCDPISEHNRLYWYRQTLGQGPEFLTYFQNEAQLEKSRLLSDRFSAERPKGSFSTLEIQRTEQGDSAMYLCASSHGIEQFFGPGTRLTVL.

The chain joins TRBV27 to TRBJ1-2; no reliable D call. V shed 6 bases and J shed 7 bases, with 18 bases lying between them. The CDR3 has 14 residues. Per germline, CDR1 MNHEY and CDR2 SMNVEV (reference sequence). This CDR3 reads CASRLVGGRGGYTF. The CDR3 DNA is TGTGCCAGCAGACTAGTGGGTGGGCGCGGTGGCTACACCTTC.

This chain uses TRBV4-1 with TRBJ1-2; D uncertain. Germline loops: CDR1 MGHRA, CDR2 YSYEKL. The CDR3 extends over 14 amino acids. Trimming removed 0 bases at V and 1 base at J, with 6 bases between. In DNA form, the CDR3 reads TGCGCCAGCAGCCAAGAGATCGGTAACTATGGCTACACCTTC. It encodes CASSQEIGNYGYTF.

This clone was counted between two and nine times. V is TRBV7-6 and J is TRBJ1-1; no clear D gene. The CDR3 length is 11 residues. Germline V gene data show CDR1 as SGHVS and CDR2 as FNYEAQ. Trimming left V 4 bases short and J 7 bases short, with 7 bases between. The chain's CDR3 is CASSSGLEAFF. CDR3 bases: TGTGCCAGCAGCTCCGGACTTGAAGCTTTCTTT.

This sequence joins TRBV30 and TRBJ1-2, with a weak D call TRBD1 (6 bases). The V gene lost 3 bases and the J gene lost 2 bases, with 19 bases spanning the gap. This CDR3 has 16 residues. Germline V gives CDR1 GTSNPN, CDR2 SVGIG (reference sequence). The CDR3, as DNA: TGTGCCTGGAGAGGAAAAGGGGGTTCCTCGAACTATGGCTACACCTTC. Amino acids: CAWRGKGGSSNYGYTF.

The chain joins TRBV5-1 to TRBJ2-5; 8 nucleotides agree with TRBD2. With 7 bases clipped from V and 4 bases from J, the junction kept 18 bases outside the gene matches. Germline V lookup: CDR1 SGHRS, CDR2 YFSETQ. The CDR3 loop spans 17 amino acids. CDR3 nucleotide sequence: TGCGCCAGCCGATACGGGGGTTACGGGACTAGTCGAGAGACCCAGTACTTC. It codes for CASRYGGYGTSRETQYF. Looking up the rest from reference TRBV5-1 and TRBJ2-5 gives the full variable domain: KAGVTQTPRYLIKTRGQQVTLSCSPISGHRSVSWYQQTPGQGLQFLFEYFSETQRNKGNFPGRFSGRQFSNSRSEMNVSTLELGDSALYLCASRYGGYGTSRETQYFGPGTRLLVL.

This clone is a singleton in its sample. The identical CDR3 is also encoded by other nucleotide sequences in the sample. The chain recombines TRBV5-1 with TRBJ2-7; tentative D call: TRBD1 (6 bases). CDR3 size: 14 residues. Germline V gene data show CDR1 as SGHRS and CDR2 as YFSETQ. The V and J ends lost 0 bases and 0 bases respectively, with 7 bases between them. CDR3 coding DNA: TGCGCCAGCAGCTTGGAGGACAGCTCCTACGAGCAGTACTTC. This codes for CASSLEDSSYEQYF.

The chain is built from TRBV11-3 and TRBJ2-2, with 7 bases aligning to TRBD1. Looked up from germline, CDR1 is SGHNT and CDR2 is YENEEA. The CDR3 consists of 14 residues. The J segment lost 1 base and the V segment lost 8 bases, leaving 4 bases of the junction unmatched. The CDR3 DNA is TGTGCCAGCCGTGGGGACAGGAACACCGGGGAGCTGTTTTTT. Residues: CASRGDRNTGELFF.

This rearrangement joins TRBV19 to TRBJ2-7; the D gene is possibly TRBD1 (6 bases). The CDR3 loop spans 15 amino acids. V shed 5 bases and J shed 0 bases, with 14 bases lying between them. CDR1 is LNHDA, CDR2 SQIVND, per germline (reference sequence). CDR3 sequence (DNA): TGTGCCAGTAGTTACAGGGTAGGGGGCTCCTACGAGCAGTACTTC. The encoded protein is CASSYRVGGSYEQYF. The full variable domain, completed using reference TRBV19 and TRBJ2-7, is DGGITQSPKYLFRKEGQNVTLSCEQNLNHDAMYWYRQDPGQGLRLIYYSQIVNDFQKGDIAEGYSVSREKKESFPLTVTSAQKNPTAFYLCASSYRVGGSYEQYFGPGTRLTVT.

This chain connects TRBV6-5 to TRBJ1-1; TRBD1 agrees at 8 bases. The CDR3 length is 15 residues. The V gene end was trimmed by 2 bases and the J gene end by 0 bases; junction bases not matched to a gene: 2. CDR1 MNHEY and CDR2 SVGAGI come from the germline V gene. For the CDR3, the DNA is TGTGCCAGCAGTTACGGACAGGGAATGAACACTGAAGCTTTCTTT. Residues: CASSYGQGMNTEAFF.

The chain joins TRBV7-3 to TRBJ1-2; 7 bases line up with TRBD1. V trimming: 1 base; J trimming: 7 bases; junction bases outside the gene matches: 3. The CDR3 is 13 residues long. The germline CDR1 and CDR2 sequences are SGHTA and FQGTGA. The CDR3 nucleotides are TGTGCCAGCAGCTTAAATGCAGGGGGTGGCTACACCTTC. The encoded protein is CASSLNAGGGYTF.

V and J are TRBV5-6 and TRBJ1-5; 7 bases match TRBD1. The germline gives CDR1 SGHDT, CDR2 YYEEEE. Trimming at V came to 4 bases and at J to 5 bases, leaving 3 bases not matched to a gene. This CDR3 spans 13 amino acids. The CDR3 nucleotides are TGTGCCAGCAGCCCCCAGGGGGATCAGCCCCAGCATTTT. Translated, it gives CASSPQGDQPQHF.

This clone was seen only once. The chain has TRBV14 and TRBJ2-6; TRBD1 matches 7 bases. CDR1 and CDR2 (germline): SGHDN, FVKESK. The J segment lost 4 bases and the V segment lost 3 bases, leaving 6 bases of the junction unmatched. There are 16 residues in the CDR3. The CDR3 loop is CASSHPGGTGANVLTF. The DNA of the CDR3 is TGTGCCAGCAGCCACCCAGGGGGTACAGGGGCCAACGTCCTGACTTTC.

This rearrangement joins TRBV19 to TRBJ1-1, with 11 bases identical to TRBD1. The germline V gene has CDR1 LNHDA and CDR2 SQIVND (reference sequence). The V gene end was trimmed by 11 bases and the J gene end by 4 bases; junction bases not matched to a gene: 12. This CDR3 has 15 residues. The CDR3 loop reads CASARDRGVSTEAFF. The CDR3 region has the DNA TGTGCCTCAGCCCGGGACAGGGGGGTTAGCACTGAAGCTTTCTTT.